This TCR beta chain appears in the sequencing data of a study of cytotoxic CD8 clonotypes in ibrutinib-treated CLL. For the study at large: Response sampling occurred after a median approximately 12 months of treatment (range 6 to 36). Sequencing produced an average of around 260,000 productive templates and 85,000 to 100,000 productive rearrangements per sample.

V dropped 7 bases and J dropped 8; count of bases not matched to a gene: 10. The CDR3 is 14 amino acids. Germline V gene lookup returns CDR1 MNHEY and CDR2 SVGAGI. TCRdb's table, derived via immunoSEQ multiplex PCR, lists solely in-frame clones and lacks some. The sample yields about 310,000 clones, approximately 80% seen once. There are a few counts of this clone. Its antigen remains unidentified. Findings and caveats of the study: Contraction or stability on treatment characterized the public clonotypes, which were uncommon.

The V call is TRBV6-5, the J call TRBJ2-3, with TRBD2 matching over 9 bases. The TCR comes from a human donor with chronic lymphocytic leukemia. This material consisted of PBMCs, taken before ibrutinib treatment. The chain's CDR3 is CASTISGSKATQYF. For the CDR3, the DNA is TGTGCCAGCACCATTAGCGGGAGTAAGGCTACGCAGTATTTT.